One and the same sample provided the 30 T cell receptor beta chains below, sequenced in a study of T cell changes during pregnancy in multiple sclerosis (dated by TCRdb to between 2017 and 2020). Receptors were amplified or captured by the immunoSEQ multiplex PCR assay. Entries here come from immuneACCESS through TCRdb and include only in-frame sequences with V and J called. Some clones fail to appear in such tables; in the studies checked, an unresolved V gene covers under half of the shortfall, and the cause of the remainder is unknown. The sample table lists tens of thousands of clones, about nine tenths of them with a count of one. The ten largest clones capture about 2.5% of the sample. Sequenced material: peripheral blood, taken in the first trimester of pregnancy. The origin of the receptors is a female donor with multiple sclerosis, enrolled in a pregnancy study.

This chain links TRBV7-9 with TRBJ2-5; 8 positions agree with TRBD1. Germline V lookup: CDR1 SEHNR, CDR2 FQNEAQ (reference sequence). This CDR3 comprises 15 residues. The junction had 10 bases not matched to a gene; V was cut back by 3 bases and J by 7 bases. CDR3 DNA: TGTGCCAGCAGCTTTCCAGGACAGGGAGGACGGACCCAGTACTTC. It encodes CASSFPGQGGRTQYF.

The chain joins TRBV19 to TRBJ2-3; TRBD2 matches 7 bases. V was pared by 1 base and J by 0 bases, with 10 bases of the junction left unmatched. The CDR3 length is 18 residues. Per germline, CDR1 LNHDA and CDR2 SQIVND (reference sequence). The CDR3 region has the DNA TGTGCCAGTAGTATAGGAGGAGGAGCGGGGACTAGCACAGATACGCAGTATTTT. It is translated as CASSIGGGAGTSTDTQYF.

The gene calls are TRBV19 and TRBJ2-2; 8 nucleotides line up with TRBD2. The CDR3 contains 16 residues. The V and J ends lost 6 bases and 3 bases, in that order; junction bases with no gene match: 9. CDR1 and CDR2 (germline): LNHDA, SQIVND (reference sequence). Here the CDR3 DNA reads TGTGCCAGTAGCAGTACTAGCGGAGTCTACACCGGGGAGCTGTTTTTT. This gives the protein CASSSTSGVYTGELFF. The entire variable domain, with the rest obtained from reference TRBV19 and TRBJ2-2, is as follows: DGGITQSPKYLFRKEGQNVTLSCEQNLNHDAMYWYRQDPGQGLRLIYYSQIVNDFQKGDIAEGYSVSREKKESFPLTVTSAQKNPTAFYLCASSSTSGVYTGELFFGEGSRLTVL.

This clone was seen only a few times. The rearrangement links TRBV14 to TRBJ1-1, with TRBD1 matching 8 bases. The CDR3 length is 15 residues. Germline V CDR1 and CDR2: SGHDN, FVKESK. V gave up 6 bases and J gave up 3 bases; unmatched junction bases: 9. The CDR3 DNA reads as TGTGCCAGCAGTCCAGGGGGCGCAGACTACACTGAAGCTTTCTTT. Translated, it gives CASSPGGADYTEAFF.

The chain joins TRBV15 to TRBJ2-7, with unresolved D. Germline-derived CDR1 and CDR2 are LNHNV and YYDKDF (reference sequence). Trimming shortened V by 3 bases and J by 4 bases, and 16 bases separated the two germline ends. The length of the CDR3 is 15 residues. The CDR3 nucleotides are TGTGCCACCAGCAGGAACCTCCTTCCCCTATACGAGCAGTACTTC. Amino acid sequence: CATSRNLLPLYEQYF.

The rearrangement joins TRBV7-9 to TRBJ1-1; the D gene is possibly TRBD1 (6 bases). Germline CDR1 and CDR2: SEHNR and FQNEAQ (reference sequence). V was cut by 5 bases and J by 0 bases, with 16 bases left in between. The CDR3 consists of 16 residues. CDR3 sequence (DNA): TGTGCCAGCAGCCCCAGGGGTTCTGAGTTGAACACTGAAGCTTTCTTT. Translation gives CASSPRGSELNTEAFF.

The V and J genes are TRBV11-3 and TRBJ2-1; TRBD2 agrees at 10 bases. Germline CDR1 and CDR2: SGHNT and YENEEA. With 0 bases clipped from V and 7 bases from J, the junction kept 15 bases outside the gene matches. The length of the CDR3 is 19 residues. The CDR3 DNA is TGTGCCAGCAGCTTAGATTCGAGACTAGCGGGCCAGGGGGGGAATGAGCAGTTCTTC. Translated: CASSLDSRLAGQGGNEQFF.

The chain joins TRBV7-9 to TRBJ1-1, with 7 bases fitting TRBD1. The CDR3 runs 15 residues. Trimming at V came to 1 base and at J to 3 bases, leaving 5 bases not matched to a gene. Germline CDR1 is SEHNR and CDR2 is FQNEAQ (reference sequence). CDR3 protein: CASSLGAGGYTEAFF. The CDR3 DNA is TGTGCCAGCAGCTTAGGGGCAGGGGGATACACTGAAGCTTTCTTT.

As for this clone: Germline and junction disagree at one end, which may indicate a read error. The chain is built from TRBV5-1 and TRBJ2-7; the D gene is possibly TRBD1 (6 bases). Germline CDR1 SGHRS, CDR2 YFSETQ. The CDR3 has 9 amino acids. Here the CDR3 DNA reads TGCGCCAGCAGCCTGCCAGGGGACTTC. It is translated as CASSLPGDF.

This chain uses TRBV4-3 with TRBJ2-7; 8 bases map to TRBD2. Germline V gene lookup returns CDR1 LGHNA and CDR2 YSLEER. J gave up 3 bases and V 6 bases, and 7 bases lay outside the gene matches. CDR3 length equals 14 residues. The CDR3 reads CASSPGGSHYEQYF. The CDR3 DNA reads TGCGCCAGCAGTCCGGGAGGGTCCCACTACGAGCAGTACTTC.

The J gene is TRBJ2-7, the V gene TRBV5-8; D remains ambiguous. Germline V gives CDR1 SGHTS, CDR2 YDEGEE. This CDR3 has 12 amino acids. The ends were cut back, 4 bases at V and 6 bases at J, with 11 bases in the middle. The CDR3 region has the DNA TGTGCCAGCAGCAGATATACGGGCGAGCAGTACTTC. Its translation is CASSRYTGEQYF.

The genes are TRBV27 and TRBJ2-1; D is perhaps TRBD1 (6 bases). Deletions cut 4 bases from V and 7 bases from J, with 17 bases between. CDR3 size: 15 residues. The germline gives CDR1 MNHEY, CDR2 SMNVEV (reference sequence). CDR3 in DNA: TGTGCCAGCAGTTACAGGGCGATAAGTAAGAATGAGCAGTTCTTC. It yields the protein CASSYRAISKNEQFF.

The rearrangement uses TRBV7-2 and TRBJ2-7; possible D gene TRBD2, 6 bases. CDR1 SGHTA and CDR2 FQGNSA come from the germline V gene. The CDR3 contains 14 residues. With 1 base removed from V and 0 bases from J, the gap between germline ends came to 7 bases. The CDR3 sequence: CASSLGLGSYEQYF. The CDR3 DNA is TGTGCCAGCAGCTTAGGACTAGGCTCCTACGAGCAGTACTTC. Full variable domain (outside the CDR3, taken from reference TRBV7-2 and TRBJ2-7): GAGVSQSPSNKVTEKGKDVELRCDPISGHTALYWYRQSLGQGLEFLIYFQGNSAPDKSGLPSDRFSAERTGGSVSTLTIQRTQQEDSAVYLCASSLGLGSYEQYFGPGTRLTVT.

This rearrangement joins TRBV7-9 to TRBJ2-5; 10 positions match TRBD2. The CDR3 is made up of 19 amino acids. Looked up from germline, CDR1 is SEHNR and CDR2 is FQNEAQ (reference sequence). The trim removed 2 bases at V and 1 base at J, leaving 13 bases unmatched. The CDR3 region has the DNA TGTGCCAGCAGCTTACCACGGAGAAACAGCGGGAGGGCCCAAGAGACCCAGTACTTC. Protein product: CASSLPRRNSGRAQETQYF.

The rearrangement links TRBV2 to TRBJ1-5, with D possibly matching TRBD1 (5 bases). The CDR3 sequence is 15 residues long. Germline V gene sequence: CDR1 SNHLY, CDR2 FYNNEI. V lost 7 bases and J lost 2, with 15 bases in between. The CDR3 is CASTGQRGRNQPQHF. The CDR3 nucleotides read TGTGCCAGCACCGGACAAAGAGGCCGCAATCAGCCCCAGCATTTT.

The V gene is TRBV7-2, the J gene TRBJ2-7; 11 bases are shared with TRBD2. The CDR3 runs to 16 residues. The V segment lost 5 bases and the J segment 2 bases; nucleotides outside the gene matches: 8. The germline gives CDR1 SGHTA, CDR2 FQGNSA. The CDR3 protein is CASSTQGLAAAYEQYF. The DNA of the CDR3 is TGTGCCAGCAGCACACAGGGACTAGCGGCGGCCTACGAGCAGTACTTC.

A remark on this clone: Given the absence of the conserved phenylalanine or tryptophan at the CDR3 end, a read error is likely. The limits of the CDR3 on the DNA are not certain, so only TCRdb's listed CDR3 is given. This chain links TRBV7-3 with TRBJ2-7; the table's D call TRBD2 went unverified against the DNA. Including both end residues, the CDR3 is 8 amino acids long. Germline V lookup: CDR1 SGHTA, CDR2 FQGTGA. The CDR3 region is CASSPPGI.

The genes are TRBV7-9 and TRBJ2-7; D gene ambiguous. Between the trimmed V and J ends, which lost 3 bases and 2 bases, there was a span of 11 bases. This CDR3 region has 14 residues. CDR1 and CDR2 from the germline V gene are SEHNR and FQNEAQ (reference sequence). The CDR3 bases are TGTGCCAGCAGCTTGAAGCCGAATCCCTACGAGCAGTACTTC. Translated: CASSLKPNPYEQYF.

V is TRBV4-2 and J is TRBJ2-5; tentative D call: TRBD2 (6 bases). Between the trimmed V and J ends, which lost 0 bases and 7 bases, there was a span of 18 bases. Germline V gene sequence: CDR1 LGHNA, CDR2 YNFKEQ. The length of the CDR3 is 16 residues. CDR3 DNA sequence: TGTGCCAGCAGCCAAGATCCGGGCACGGGAGCGGTGACCCAGTACTTC. This gives the protein CASSQDPGTGAVTQYF.

The chain links TRBV25-1 to TRBJ1-6, with D maybe TRBD1 (6 bases). This CDR3 region has 14 residues. Germline V gives CDR1 MGHDK, CDR2 SYGVNS. V lost 4 bases and J 7 bases, leaving 11 bases between the germline ends. CDR3 DNA: TGTGCCAGCAGTGGCCAGGGGATCAATTCACCCCTCCACTTT. Encoded protein: CASSGQGINSPLHF.

The chain recombines TRBV9 with TRBJ2-1; TRBD2 agrees at 10 bases. J gave up 7 bases and V 2 bases, and 6 bases lay outside the gene matches. CDR1 is SGDLS and CDR2 is YYNGEE in the germline V gene. This CDR3 is 15 amino acids long. The CDR3 DNA sequence: TGTGCCAGCAGCGTGGCGAGCGGGAGGGTGAATGAGCAGTTCTTC. Protein: CASSVASGRVNEQFF.

The chain combines TRBV1 with TRBJ2-7; the D call TRBD2 from the table was never checked on the DNA. TRBV1 is described as a pseudogene. CDR3 length equals 18 residues. In DNA, the CDR3 is TGCACCAGCAGCCCGACTAGCGGACCGAAATTCAACTCCTACGAGCAGTACTTC. Its translation: CTSSPTSGPKFNSYEQYF.

The J gene is TRBJ1-2, the V gene TRBV27; 8 bases line up with TRBD1. Per germline, CDR1 MNHEY and CDR2 SMNVEV (reference sequence). This CDR3 is built from 20 residues. Losses at the gene ends were 2 bases for V and 1 base for J; bases not matched to a gene: 18. CDR3 in DNA: TGTGCCAGCAGTTTAAGTGTGTCAGGGGGCTATAAAGAACTTAACTATGGCTACACCTTC. Translation gives CASSLSVSGGYKELNYGYTF.

The table lists this clone with a count of one. The J gene is TRBJ2-7, the V gene TRBV7-9, with TRBD2 as a possible D gene (6 bases). The CDR3 is 19 amino acids. Deletions cut 2 bases from V and 0 bases from J, with 23 bases between. From germline, CDR1 is SEHNR and CDR2 FQNEAQ (reference sequence). The CDR3 spells CASSLRREPHPPHSYEQYF. The DNA of the CDR3 is TGTGCCAGCAGCTTACGGAGGGAGCCCCACCCCCCACACTCCTACGAGCAGTACTTC.

The chain is built from TRBV5-1 and TRBJ2-1; D is possibly TRBD2 (5 bases). The CDR3 consists of 15 residues. CDR1 is SGHRS and CDR2 is YFSETQ in the germline V gene. The germline V and J ends were trimmed by 0 bases and 8 bases, with 15 bases remaining between them. In DNA, the CDR3 is TGCGCCAGCAGCTTGGCCGCGGGTCCCCCCCATGAGCAGTTCTTC. Translation: CASSLAAGPPHEQFF.

V gene TRBV2 combines with J gene TRBJ1-5, with D unclear. The V gene's germline CDR1 is SNHLY and CDR2 FYNNEI. The ends were cut back, 4 bases at V and 3 bases at J, with 7 bases in the middle. The CDR3 runs 13 residues. The CDR3 protein is CASSAGYNQPQHF. DNA for the CDR3: TGTGCCAGCAGTGCGGGTTACAATCAGCCCCAGCATTTT.

This chain connects TRBV11-2 to TRBJ2-7; no clear D gene. Trimming cost V 4 bases and J 2 bases, with 12 bases left between them. CDR1 is SGHAT, CDR2 FQNNGV, per germline. The length of the CDR3 is 14 residues. In nucleotides, the CDR3 is TGTGCCAGCAGCTCCCCCGGGTTCCCCTACGAGCAGTACTTC. Translating it yields CASSSPGFPYEQYF.

This rearrangement joins TRBV5-1 to TRBJ2-7; the match to TRBD2 covers 8 bases. Germline CDR1 SGHRS, CDR2 YFSETQ. CDR3 size: 15 residues. V lost 4 bases, J lost 6 bases, and 12 bases stayed unmatched. The CDR3 reads CASSPPGGVQSEQYF. CDR3 DNA sequence: TGCGCCAGCAGCCCTCCGGGGGGGGTCCAATCCGAGCAGTACTTC.

The V gene is TRBV11-3, the J gene TRBJ2-3; D is unresolved. Looked up from germline, CDR1 is SGHNT and CDR2 is YENEEA. The CDR3 length is 12 residues. With 7 bases removed from V and 5 bases from J, the gap between germline ends came to 10 bases. The CDR3 sequence: CASKPTGDTQYF. CDR3 DNA: TGTGCCAGCAAACCGACGGGAGATACGCAGTATTTT.

The rearrangement uses TRBV18 and TRBJ2-2; 10 positions agree with TRBD1. Germline V gene sequence: CDR1 KGHSH, CDR2 LQKENI. The CDR3 length is 16 residues. J was trimmed by 7 bases and V by 0 bases; bases with no gene match: 5. This CDR3 reads CASSPPGQGLSGELFF. The CDR3 region has the DNA TGTGCCAGCTCACCACCGGGACAGGGGTTGAGCGGGGAGCTGTTTTTT.